A selection of T cell receptor beta chains follows, all from one sample in a study of cytomegalovirus exposure and HLA in healthy donors. Some clones are missing from TCRdb's copy, which holds only in-frame ones; the method was immunoSEQ multiplex PCR. This sample yields approximately 160,000 clones, of which around 79% are seen a single time; 0.5% to 0.85% belongs to the top ten. Input material: PBMCs. These receptors all come from a male donor in good health and CMV-seronegative. The CDR3 runs from the conserved cysteine through the conserved F or W. Fields, in order: CDR3 length, D gene, J gene, V gene, clone size, CDR3 protein, CDR3 DNA. D genes are given only for firm matches. Some rows mark clone size as missing; the rest say once, few, many or name a class of expanded clone.

cdr3_length: 14; d_call: NA; j_call: TRBJ2-1; v_call: TRBV7-9; clone_size: NA; cdr3_aa: CASSRTTSYNEQFF; cdr3_nt: TGTGCCAGCAGCCGGACTACGTCCTACAATGAGCAGTTCTTC
cdr3_length: 14; d_call: TRBD1; j_call: TRBJ2-7; v_call: TRBV11-3; clone_size: NA; cdr3_aa: CASSTTGGPYEQYF; cdr3_nt: TGTGCCAGCAGCACCACAGGGGGCCCTTACGAGCAGTACTTC
cdr3_length: 16; d_call: TRBD1; j_call: TRBJ1-6; v_call: TRBV2; clone_size: NA; cdr3_aa: CASNRQGRIYNSPLHF; cdr3_nt: TGTGCCAGCAACAGACAGGGGAGAATCTATAATTCACCCCTCCACTTT
cdr3_length: 15; d_call: NA; j_call: TRBJ1-2; v_call: TRBV5-1; clone_size: NA; cdr3_aa: CASSPRGGNFRGYTF; cdr3_nt: TGCGCCAGCAGCCCTCGGGGGGGCAATTTTCGTGGCTACACCTTC
cdr3_length: 13; d_call: TRBD1; j_call: TRBJ1-2; v_call: TRBV7-2; clone_size: NA; cdr3_aa: CASKQGVSYGYTF; cdr3_nt: TGTGCCAGCAAACAGGGGGTCAGCTATGGCTACACCTTC
cdr3_length: 16; d_call: NA; j_call: TRBJ2-2; v_call: TRBV5-5; clone_size: NA; cdr3_aa: CASSLAGDPNTGELFF; cdr3_nt: TGTGCCAGCAGCTTGGCAGGGGACCCCAACACCGGGGAGCTGTTTTTT
cdr3_length: 16; d_call: NA; j_call: TRBJ2-7; v_call: TRBV7-2; clone_size: NA; cdr3_aa: CASSLNSPVLSYEQYF; cdr3_nt: TGTGCCAGCAGCTTAAACTCGCCGGTCCTCTCCTACGAGCAGTACTTC
cdr3_length: 16; d_call: NA; j_call: TRBJ2-5; v_call: TRBV5-4; clone_size: NA; cdr3_aa: CASSIGGIGYQETQYF; cdr3_nt: TGTGCCAGCAGCATTGGAGGTATAGGGTACCAAGAGACCCAGTACTTC
cdr3_length: 12; d_call: NA; j_call: TRBJ1-2; v_call: TRBV9; clone_size: NA; cdr3_aa: CASSGTGTGYTF; cdr3_nt: TGTGCCAGCAGCGGCACAGGGACAGGCTACACCTTC
cdr3_length: 13; d_call: TRBD1; j_call: TRBJ2-1; v_call: TRBV5-4; clone_size: NA; cdr3_aa: CASRRTGYNEQFF; cdr3_nt: TGTGCCAGCCGGAGGACAGGGTACAATGAGCAGTTCTTC
cdr3_length: 11; d_call: NA; j_call: TRBJ1-1; v_call: TRBV5-6; clone_size: NA; cdr3_aa: CASSRFTEAFF; cdr3_nt: TGTGCCAGCAGCCGGTTCACTGAAGCTTTCTTT
cdr3_length: 17; d_call: NA; j_call: TRBJ2-3; v_call: TRBV5-1; clone_size: NA; cdr3_aa: CASSLFRVQGIPDTQYF; cdr3_nt: TGCGCCAGCAGCTTGTTTCGTGTACAGGGTATACCAGATACGCAGTATTTT
cdr3_length: 14; d_call: NA; j_call: TRBJ2-7; v_call: TRBV6-5; clone_size: NA; cdr3_aa: CASSRGTSVYEQYF; cdr3_nt: TGTGCCAGCAGCAGGGGGACTTCCGTTTACGAGCAGTACTTC
cdr3_length: 11; d_call: NA; j_call: TRBJ2-7; v_call: TRBV7-9; clone_size: NA; cdr3_aa: CASSSEGFGYF; cdr3_nt: TGTGCCAGCAGCTCGGAGGGGTTTGGGTACTTC
cdr3_length: 16; d_call: NA; j_call: TRBJ1-2; v_call: TRBV19; clone_size: NA; cdr3_aa: CASSDGGREGNYGYTF; cdr3_nt: TGTGCCAGTAGCGATGGGGGCAGGGAAGGGAACTATGGCTACACCTTC
cdr3_length: 14; d_call: NA; j_call: TRBJ2-1; v_call: TRBV7-7; clone_size: NA; cdr3_aa: CASSLAGGGNEQFF; cdr3_nt: TGTGCCAGCAGCTTAGCGGGGGGTGGCAATGAGCAGTTCTTC
cdr3_length: 16; d_call: TRBD1; j_call: TRBJ1-1; v_call: TRBV7-9; clone_size: NA; cdr3_aa: CSSSLDPGQGSTEAFF; cdr3_nt: TGTTCCAGCAGCTTAGACCCGGGACAGGGGAGCACTGAAGCTTTCTTT
cdr3_length: 16; d_call: TRBD2; j_call: TRBJ2-1; v_call: TRBV7-8; clone_size: NA; cdr3_aa: CASSYQPTSGGNEQFF; cdr3_nt: TGTGCCAGCAGCTACCAACCAACTAGCGGGGGTAATGAGCAGTTCTTC
cdr3_length: 15; d_call: NA; j_call: TRBJ2-5; v_call: TRBV5-6; clone_size: NA; cdr3_aa: CASSRWQGLQETQYF; cdr3_nt: TGTGCCAGCAGCCGGTGGCAGGGGCTGCAAGAGACCCAGTACTTC
cdr3_length: 15; d_call: TRBD1; j_call: TRBJ1-1; v_call: TRBV2; clone_size: NA; cdr3_aa: CASSRQGAMNTEAFF; cdr3_nt: TGTGCCAGCAGCCGACAGGGGGCCATGAACACTGAAGCTTTCTTT
cdr3_length: 12; d_call: NA; j_call: TRBJ2-1; v_call: TRBV28; clone_size: NA; cdr3_aa: CASTTRRNEQFF; cdr3_nt: TGTGCCAGCACAACTAGACGCAATGAGCAGTTCTTC
cdr3_length: 16; d_call: NA; j_call: TRBJ1-1; v_call: TRBV2; clone_size: NA; cdr3_aa: CASSEVLGQGTTEAFF; cdr3_nt: TGTGCCAGCAGTGAAGTCTTGGGGCAGGGGACCACTGAAGCTTTCTTT
cdr3_length: 13; d_call: NA; j_call: TRBJ1-5; v_call: TRBV7-9; clone_size: NA; cdr3_aa: CASSSNSNQPQHF; cdr3_nt: TGTGCCAGCAGCAGCAATAGCAATCAGCCCCAGCATTTT
cdr3_length: 14; d_call: NA; j_call: TRBJ2-7; v_call: TRBV7-6; clone_size: once; cdr3_aa: CASSLGLLGEGQYF; cdr3_nt: TGTGCCAGCAGCTTAGGATTACTCGGGGAAGGGCAGTACTTC
cdr3_length: 17; d_call: TRBD1; j_call: TRBJ2-1; v_call: TRBV19; clone_size: NA; cdr3_aa: CASSTNQGVGTYNEQFF; cdr3_nt: TGTGCCAGTAGTACCAACCAGGGGGTCGGTACATACAATGAGCAGTTCTTC
cdr3_length: 13; d_call: NA; j_call: TRBJ2-7; v_call: TRBV9; clone_size: few; cdr3_aa: CASSVDPGDEQYF; cdr3_nt: TGTGCCAGCAGCGTAGACCCAGGGGACGAGCAGTACTTC